The 27 T cell receptor beta chains below all came from one sample that was sequenced in a study of T cells in Graves' hyperthyroidism and ophthalmopathy. RNA transcripts were the template for amplifying TCR beta CDR3 regions. A set of HTBI primers served as the primers for a first-round RT-PCR of the TCR CDR3. TCRdb re-derived calls from the multiplex PCR reads in MiXCR, one entry per CDR3 protein. The profile shows some 510,000 distinct CDR3 sequences, under 60% of them singletons. Sequencing was carried out using peripheral blood or thyroid tissue (not recorded which). Receptors were obtained from a woman between 18 and 29 years old with Graves' hyperthyroidism.

The chain is built from TRBV7-9 and TRBJ2-7, with TRBD2 matching 7 bases. Germline V gene data show CDR1 as SEHNR and CDR2 as FQNEAQ (reference sequence). The CDR3 is 14 amino acids. The V and J ends lost 3 bases and 2 bases, in that order; junction bases with no gene match: 4. The CDR3 spells CASSFGGGAYEQYF. In DNA, the CDR3 is TGTGCCAGCAGCTTTGGGGGAGGGGCCTACGAGCAGTACTTC.

This clonotype was observed a handful of times. The rearrangement uses TRBV5-1 and TRBJ2-7; TRBD2 matches 8 bases. The CDR3 sequence is 14 residues long. From germline, CDR1 is SGHRS and CDR2 YFSETQ. With 1 base clipped from V and 6 bases from J, the junction kept 6 bases outside the gene matches. The CDR3 loop is CASSLRESGGEQYF. The CDR3 DNA reads as TGCGCCAGCAGCTTGAGGGAGAGCGGGGGCGAGCAGTACTTC.

The V call is TRBV20-1, the J call TRBJ2-6; D gene uncertain. This CDR3 has 15 amino acids. Germline V gene data show CDR1 as DFQATT and CDR2 as SNEGSKA (reference sequence). Trimming took off 0 bases at V and 0 bases at J, with 6 bases between the two ends. CDR3 in DNA: TGCAGTGCTAGAGATCAATTCTCTGGGGCCAACGTCCTGACTTTC. Its protein product is CSARDQFSGANVLTF.

This chain links TRBV10-3 with TRBJ1-2, with D possibly TRBD1 on 6 matching bases. This CDR3 has 15 residues. V was shortened by 4 bases and J by 1 base, with 13 bases between the two germline ends. Germline assignment: CDR1 ENHRY and CDR2 SYGVKD. DNA for the CDR3: TGTGCCATCAGTGCCCAGGACAGCTATAACTATGGCTACACCTTC. Translation gives CAISAQDSYNYGYTF.

This clonotype was observed many times. This chain connects TRBV29-1 to TRBJ1-1, with D possibly matching TRBD1 (6 bases). The CDR3 is made up of 13 amino acids. The V and J ends lost 4 bases and 2 bases respectively, with 11 bases between them. Germline CDR1 SQVTM, CDR2 ANQGSEA. The CDR3 DNA sequence: TGCAGCGTTGTGCGAGGGGGAAACACTGAAGCTTTCTTT. The encoded protein is CSVVRGGNTEAFF.

The chain uses TRBV20-1 and TRBJ2-5, with TRBD1 identical over 8 bases. This CDR3 has 14 residues. The germline gives CDR1 DFQATT, CDR2 SNEGSKA (reference sequence). Losses at the gene ends were 2 bases for V and 9 bases for J; bases not matched to a gene: 11. This CDR3 reads CSARSGQGNQPQYF. The CDR3 region has the DNA TGCAGTGCTAGATCCGGACAGGGCAATCAGCCCCAGTACTTC.

The rearrangement joins TRBV20-1 to TRBJ1-2; 9 nucleotides line up with TRBD1. Per the germline V gene, CDR1 is DFQATT and CDR2 is SNEGSKA (reference sequence). The J segment lost 11 bases and the V segment lost 8 bases, leaving 3 bases of the junction unmatched. The CDR3 covers 9 residues. The DNA of the CDR3 is TGCAGTTACAGGGGGCGGTACACCTTC. This translates into CSYRGRYTF.

This clonotype was picked up a small number of times. The genes are TRBV2 and TRBJ2-7; 14 bases align to TRBD2. The CDR3 runs to 18 residues. Trimming at V came to 6 bases and at J to 3 bases, leaving 13 bases not matched to a gene. The germline V gene has CDR1 SNHLY and CDR2 FYNNEI. The CDR3 DNA reads TGTGCCAGCAGGTTCGGACTAGCGGGAGGAACATCGTACTACGAGCAGTACTTC. This codes for CASRFGLAGGTSYYEQYF.

The chain joins TRBV2 to TRBJ1-4, with TRBD1 identical over 8 bases. The CDR3 totals 14 residues. After removal of 4 bases from V and 7 bases from J, the junction contained 5 bases not matched to a gene. The germline gives CDR1 SNHLY, CDR2 FYNNEI. CDR3 protein: CASSVDRGGEKLFF. CDR3 bases: TGTGCCAGCAGTGTTGACAGGGGAGGTGAAAAACTGTTTTTT.

This chain connects TRBV5-1 to TRBJ1-3; a possible D gene is TRBD1 (6 bases). V was cut by 1 base and J by 1 base, with 9 bases left in between. This CDR3 has 15 amino acids. Germline V gene data show CDR1 as SGHRS and CDR2 as YFSETQ. This CDR3 is CASSLWGQSGNTIYF. CDR3 DNA sequence: TGCGCCAGCAGCTTGTGGGGACAATCTGGAAACACCATATATTTT. Combining the CDR3 with reference TRBV5-1 and TRBJ1-3 gives the whole variable domain KAGVTQTPRYLIKTRGQQVTLSCSPISGHRSVSWYQQTPGQGLQFLFEYFSETQRNKGNFPGRFSGRQFSNSRSEMNVSTLELGDSALYLCASSLWGQSGNTIYFGEGSWLTVV.

This clonotype came up a few times. This chain uses TRBV6-5 with TRBJ1-5, with no clear D. CDR1 MNHEY and CDR2 SVGAGI come from the germline V gene. The V end lost 4 bases, the J end lost 5 bases, and 9 bases lay between the germline ends. The CDR3 has 13 amino acids. The CDR3 DNA follows: TGTGCCAGCAGTTTCCGGTCGGATCAGCCCCAGCATTTT. This translates into CASSFRSDQPQHF.

The table lists this clonotype with a few counts. The chain employs TRBV19 and TRBJ2-2; D remains ambiguous. CDR3 size: 13 residues. Germline-derived CDR1 and CDR2 are LNHDA and SQIVND (reference sequence). The V gene lost 3 bases and the J gene lost 7 bases, with 9 bases spanning the gap. In DNA, the CDR3 is TGTGCCAGTAGTATGGGTGTTCTCGGGGAGCTGTTTTTT. Residues: CASSMGVLGELFF.

This chain uses TRBV15 with TRBJ1-2, with D maybe TRBD1 (6 bases). V was shortened by 0 bases and J by 1 base, with 9 bases between the two germline ends. In germline, CDR1 is LNHNV, CDR2 YYDKDF (reference sequence). The length of the CDR3 is 15 residues. CDR3 amino acids: CATSRDRGLNYGYTF. In DNA, the CDR3 is TGTGCCACCAGCAGAGATCGGGGGCTTAACTATGGCTACACCTTC.

This clonotype was observed at least ten times. The V gene is TRBV15, the J gene TRBJ2-2, with 7 bases lining up with TRBD1. The germline CDR1 and CDR2 sequences are LNHNV and YYDKDF (reference sequence). This CDR3 is built from 14 residues. V lost 5 bases to trimming and J lost 5 bases; unmatched junction nucleotides: 5. The CDR3 is CATSGYRGTGELFF. CDR3 DNA: TGTGCCACCAGCGGGTACAGGGGAACCGGGGAGCTGTTTTTT.

The sample holds a few counts of this clonotype. V gene TRBV20-1 combines with J gene TRBJ1-1; D remains ambiguous. This CDR3 has 14 amino acids. Per germline, CDR1 DFQATT and CDR2 SNEGSKA (reference sequence). Trimming cost V 0 bases and J 3 bases, with 11 bases left between them. For the CDR3, the DNA is TGCAGTGCTAGAGATATCGACCGGTACACTGAAGCTTTCTTT. This codes for CSARDIDRYTEAFF.

The gene calls are TRBV19 and TRBJ2-7, with 7 bases fitting TRBD1. This CDR3 has 13 residues. Looked up from germline, CDR1 is LNHDA and CDR2 is SQIVND (reference sequence). J was trimmed by 3 bases and V by 6 bases; bases with no gene match: 5. Here the CDR3 DNA reads TGTGCCAGTAGCCGGGACAGCGACTACGAGCAGTACTTC. This encodes CASSRDSDYEQYF. The full variable domain, rest sourced from reference TRBV19 and TRBJ2-7, is DGGITQSPKYLFRKEGQNVTLSCEQNLNHDAMYWYRQDPGQGLRLIYYSQIVNDFQKGDIAEGYSVSREKKESFPLTVTSAQKNPTAFYLCASSRDSDYEQYFGPGTRLTVT.

In this sample, this clonotype turned up a few times. This chain links TRBV9 with TRBJ1-1, with D possibly TRBD1 on 5 matching bases. The CDR3 covers 14 residues. Germline CDR1 is SGDLS and CDR2 is YYNGEE. V lost 3 bases and J 7 bases, leaving 16 bases between the germline ends. CDR3 region: CASSGLDRAREAFF. In DNA, the CDR3 is TGTGCCAGCAGCGGACTCGACAGAGCCCGTGAAGCTTTCTTT.

This clonotype appeared a single time. The chain is built from TRBV20-1 and TRBJ2-7, with 10 bases that match TRBD2. This CDR3 region has 15 residues. Per germline, CDR1 DFQATT and CDR2 SNEGSKA (reference sequence). V gave up 3 bases and J gave up 3 bases; unmatched junction bases: 8. The DNA for the CDR3 is TGCAGTGCTAGTCCCGTAGCGGGAGGTGGCTACGAGCAGTACTTC. This gives the protein CSASPVAGGGYEQYF.

CDR3 region: CASSQTPGSETQYF. CDR3 nucleotide sequence: TGCGCCAGCAGCCAGACCCCAGGGTCAGAGACCCAGTACTTC. This chain joins TRBV5-1 and TRBJ2-5; possible D gene TRBD1, 5 bases. The CDR3 is 14 amino acids. Germline-derived CDR1 and CDR2 are SGHRS and YFSETQ. V was trimmed by 4 bases and J by 4 bases, leaving 14 bases between them.

The chain employs TRBV7-9 and TRBJ1-2, with 7 bases that match TRBD1. The CDR3 consists of 15 residues. Germline CDR1 is SEHNR and CDR2 is FQNEAQ (reference sequence). Trimming at V came to 4 bases and at J to 2 bases, leaving 7 bases not matched to a gene. Here the CDR3 reads CASSSPGTDNYGYTF. The CDR3 region has the DNA TGTGCCAGCAGCTCCCCTGGGACAGACAACTATGGCTACACCTTC.

This chain connects TRBV7-9 to TRBJ2-2, with 14 positions matching TRBD2. Germline assignment: CDR1 SEHNR and CDR2 FQNEAQ (reference sequence). V was pared by 6 bases and J by 7 bases, with 7 bases of the junction left unmatched. The CDR3 extends over 16 amino acids. The CDR3 is CASSPTSGRASGELFF. The CDR3 DNA follows: TGTGCCAGCAGTCCGACTAGCGGGAGGGCCAGCGGGGAGCTGTTTTTT.

This chain joins TRBV2 and TRBJ1-6, with a weak D call TRBD1 (6 bases). The V gene lost 3 bases and the J gene lost 14 bases, with 20 bases spanning the gap. Germline V gene sequence: CDR1 SNHLY, CDR2 FYNNEI. This CDR3 spans 15 amino acids. The CDR3, as DNA: TGTGCCAGCAGTGACTCCCCCCTTCTGGGGGACACCCTCCACTTT. Its translation: CASSDSPLLGDTLHF.

This clonotype was seen only a few times. The chain links TRBV24-1 to TRBJ2-5, with 10 bases matching TRBD2. The assigned J gene may be wrong: the sequence end matches TRBJ2-1 better. Germline V gene data show CDR1 as KGHDR and CDR2 as SFDVKD. This CDR3 comprises 15 residues. CDR3 sequence (DNA): TGTGCCACCAGTGAACTAGCGGGGACCAACAATGAGCAGTTCTTC. Its protein product is CATSELAGTNNEQFF.

This clonotype was observed many times. The V gene is TRBV12-3 or TRBV12-4, the J gene TRBJ1-1; D call uncertain. The CDR3 totals 12 residues. Trimming took off 10 bases at V and 4 bases at J, with 13 bases between the two ends. CDR3 residues: CANDCSFTEAFF. DNA of the CDR3: TGTGCCAACGATTGCAGTTTCACTGAAGCTTTCTTT.

The rearrangement uses TRBV12-3 or TRBV12-4 and TRBJ1-4, with D possibly being TRBD1 (6 bases). V dropped 5 bases and J dropped 6 bases, with 10 bases sitting between them. The CDR3 loop spans 13 amino acids. The CDR3 spells CASSRTEDEKLFF. For the CDR3, the DNA is TGTGCCAGCAGTCGGACAGAGGATGAAAAACTGTTTTTT.

At least ten counts were recorded for this clonotype. This chain connects TRBV29-1 to TRBJ1-1, with TRBD1 as a possible D gene (5 bases). Per germline, CDR1 SQVTM and CDR2 ANQGSEA. The CDR3 is made up of 13 amino acids. The ends were cut back, 3 bases at V and 6 bases at J, with 14 bases in the middle. CDR3 protein: CSVEGTGSPEAFF. CDR3 DNA sequence: TGCAGCGTTGAGGGGACCGGGTCCCCTGAAGCTTTCTTT.

This clonotype occurred many times. This sequence joins TRBV2 and TRBJ2-7; D might be TRBD1 (7 bases). The CDR3 contains 15 residues. Germline V gives CDR1 SNHLY, CDR2 FYNNEI. Trimming removed 6 bases at V and 1 base at J, with 16 bases between. The CDR3 reads CASRDYRDSSYEQYF. The DNA for the CDR3 is TGTGCCAGCAGGGACTACCGGGACAGTTCCTACGAGCAGTACTTC.